Listed here is a single TCR beta chain. Its antigen is still unknown. Within one base of it there is no much larger clone, and no base qualities were kept. The data were taken from a study of T cells after yellow fever vaccination (dated by TCRdb to between 2018 and 2021). A note on the overall study: The SMART-Seq v4 Ultra Low Input RNA kit was used to prepare libraries from fractions with low cell numbers. To track T-cell clones before and after primary and booster YFV17D yellow fever vaccination, bulk TCR alpha and beta repertoires were sequenced longitudinally. Two healthy male donors made up the cohort, one aged 18 to 29 years and the other aged 30 to 40 years. Bulk PBMC replicates and cell subsets were isolated from blood drawn at multiple timepoints before and after both primary and secondary immunization.

Points the paper makes about the study in general: The secondary T-cell response was weaker than the primary response but faster, peaking on day 5 instead of day 15. Computational filtering was needed because FACS-sorted repertoires could contain abundant contaminating clonotypes from the bulk population. The study included only two donors, which limits how far the findings can be generalized. Most clones expanded after primary vaccination were re-detected after the booster (approximately 96% of CD4 and around nine tenths of CD8), suggesting broad memory maintenance. A small fraction of clonotypes showed up in both the CD4 and CD8 compartments, probably as a result of convergent recombination.

CDR1 SGHNT and CDR2 YYREEE are derived from the germline V gene (reference sequence). V loses 4 bases of germline sequence and J loses 0 bases, and the interval between the two ends is 15 bases. The CDR3 spans 16 residues, from the cysteine through the phenylalanine. Only the CDR3 DNA is retained, 48 bases long and in frame from the first base. The treatment or condition label, as the study defines it: live attenuated yellow fever vaccine strain. At each blood-draw timepoint, two biological replicates of bulk PBMCs were collected. A standard Ficoll-Paque protocol was used to isolate PBMCs from peripheral blood. RNA was extracted with TriZol from bulk PBMCs, CD4 and CD8 fractions, and dextramer-positive and dextramer-negative fractions. TCR cDNA was synthesized by 5'RACE template switching, through which a universal primer site and unique molecular identifiers were introduced. Priming for cDNA synthesis came from both the TCR alpha and TCR beta constant segments. Library amplification involved two PCR steps, and the second step added sample barcodes and sequencing adapters. Sequencing of libraries was done on Illumina HiSeq 2500 (2x100 bp) or NovaSeq (2x150 bp). Concerning the study's data processing: Demultiplexing of reads and collapsing into UMI consensus sequences were performed with MIGEC, and V(D)J alignment was carried out with MiXCR. Clonotypes responding to the vaccine were identified with edgeR on replicate PBMC samples, with the criteria of FDR below 0.01 and a log2 fold change above 5 up to day 15. Each bulk clonotype received a CD4 or CD8 identity based on whether the sequenced CD4 or CD8 repertoire contained that clonotype at higher abundance. The raw public reads went through TCRdb reprocessing: fastp at Q25, MiXCR clone calling, in-frame beta chains kept. CDR3 protein duplicates are merged, each entry listing the most common genes and DNA. The V and J calls reflect TCRdb's pipeline rather than the authors' work. This sample is represented by 500,000 to 650,000 distinct CDR3 sequences; less than 20% of them were singletons. The ten most abundant clones make up about 18% of the sample.

The specimen comprised PBMCs, sampled around 5 days after the first yellow fever vaccination. The chain uses TRBV5-4 and TRBJ2-3; the D gene may be TRBD1 or TRBD2, since each aligns over 6 bases. This TCR was sampled from a young man who received the YFV17D yellow fever vaccine. The DNA is TGTGCCAGCAGCCCGACCGGGGGCCGAAGCACAGATACGCAGTATTTT. This is translated as CASSPTGGRSTDTQYF.